Following are 23 T cell receptor beta chains from one sample sequenced in a study of low-dose radiotherapy and immunotherapy resistance in tumors (dated by TCRdb to between 2021 and 2024). The sequencing machine was an Illumina HiSeq 2500. First-strand cDNA was synthesized with Superscript III and a set of TRAV- and TRBV-specific primers, covering both TCRalpha and TCRbeta chains. An approximately 20-cycle PCR with Phusion amplified the TCRs, pairing a constant-region primer with the adapter that was attached to the V primers. The public reads were run again by TCRdb, first through fastp at Q25 and then through MiXCR, and only productive beta chains were kept. Records with the same CDR3 protein are collapsed into one entry carrying the most frequent genes and DNA. The sample profile shows 100,000 or so distinct CDR3 sequences; roughly 20% of them were found once. Jointly, the top ten make up approximately 4% of the sample.

The time point label, as the study defines it: after trial treatment. The meaning of the sample's treatment or condition label: LDRT plus nivolumab, ipilimumab, low-dose cyclophosphamide and aspirin (RACIN trial). The specimen was PBMCs, collected after low-dose radiotherapy plus immunotherapy. The receptors derive from a male donor with prostate cancer.

V and J are TRBV6-1 and TRBJ2-3; a weak D match, TRBD1 (5 bases). This CDR3 spans 14 amino acids. CDR1 MNHNS and CDR2 SASEGT come from the germline V gene. Deletions cut 3 bases from V and 1 base from J, with 8 bases between. CDR3 amino acids: CASSDRRGTDTQYF. The CDR3 region has the DNA TGTGCCAGCAGTGACCGCAGGGGCACAGATACGCAGTATTTT.

This clonotype came up many times. This chain connects TRBV3-1 to TRBJ2-5, with D possibly being TRBD1 or TRBD2 (5 bases each). The CDR3 covers 13 residues. Germline lookup yields CDR1 LGHDT and CDR2 YNNKEL (reference sequence). V gave up 4 bases and J gave up 7 bases, with 13 bases separating them. CDR3 coding DNA: TGTGCCAGCAGCCCCCCGGGGACCCGGACCCAGTACTTC. Its translation: CASSPPGTRTQYF.

This clonotype was counted a few times. The rearrangement links TRBV6-1 to TRBJ2-1; the match to TRBD2 covers 12 bases. CDR1 and CDR2 from the germline V gene are MNHNS and SASEGT. CDR3 length: 15 amino acids. V was clipped by 5 bases and J by 6 bases; unmatched bases: 5. Here the CDR3 reads CASSYLAGGFNEQFF. The CDR3 DNA reads as TGTGCCAGCAGTTATCTAGCGGGGGGGTTCAATGAGCAGTTCTTC.

There are many counts of this clonotype. The chain is built from TRBV20-1 and TRBJ1-1, with D unresolved. The V gene lost 1 base and the J gene lost 0 bases, with 6 bases spanning the gap. Germline CDR1 is DFQATT and CDR2 is SNEGSKA (reference sequence). The CDR3 is made up of 13 amino acids. The chain's CDR3 is CSARGPLNTEAFF. The CDR3 region has the DNA TGCAGTGCTAGAGGTCCTCTGAACACTGAAGCTTTCTTT.

The table lists this clonotype with many counts. The chain recombines TRBV7-2 with TRBJ2-3; 9 bases agree with TRBD2. CDR1 and CDR2 (germline): SGHTA, FQGNSA. This CDR3 contains 15 residues. The V and J ends lost 5 bases and 2 bases, in that order; junction bases with no gene match: 5. The CDR3 here is CASSQQRGATDTQYF. Written as DNA, the CDR3 is TGTGCCAGCAGCCAACAGCGGGGGGCCACAGATACGCAGTATTTT.

The chain has TRBV5-1 and TRBJ2-5; 13 bases map to TRBD2. The junction had 17 bases not matched to a gene; V was cut back by 4 bases and J by 2 bases. Germline assignment: CDR1 SGHRS and CDR2 YFSETQ. This CDR3 is built from 20 residues. CDR3 nucleotides: TGCGCCAGCAGCCCCGGGGGACTAGCGGGGCGGAGGGGCCCACAAGAGACCCAGTACTTC. It encodes CASSPGGLAGRRGPQETQYF.

This clonotype appeared many times. The chain uses TRBV19 and TRBJ2-7; possibly TRBD2 for D (6 bases). V lost 3 bases and J lost 6, with 9 bases in between. The CDR3 runs to 12 residues. Germline CDR1 reads LNHDA; CDR2 reads SQIVND (reference sequence). CDR3 sequence reads: CASSIGGGEQYF. DNA of the CDR3: TGTGCCAGTAGTATCGGGGGAGGCGAGCAGTACTTC. Full variable domain (rest looked up from reference TRBV19 and TRBJ2-7): DGGITQSPKYLFRKEGQNVTLSCEQNLNHDAMYWYRQDPGQGLRLIYYSQIVNDFQKGDIAEGYSVSREKKESFPLTVTSAQKNPTAFYLCASSIGGGEQYFGPGTRLTVT.

This chain connects TRBV6-6 to TRBJ2-7; maybe TRBD1 (5 bases). V lost 0 bases, J lost 0 bases, and 9 bases lay in between. The germline V gene encodes CDR1 MNHNY and CDR2 SVGAGI (reference sequence). CDR3 size: 15 residues. This CDR3 reads CASSYSQGTSYEQYF. DNA for the CDR3: TGTGCCAGCAGTTACTCGCAGGGAACCTCCTACGAGCAGTACTTC.

This clonotype was seen ten or more times. The V and J genes are TRBV19 and TRBJ2-1; no definite D call. Germline V lookup: CDR1 LNHDA, CDR2 SQIVND (reference sequence). The ends were cut back, 4 bases at V and 5 bases at J, with 18 bases in the middle. The CDR3 is made up of 16 amino acids. The CDR3 nucleotides read TGTGCCAGTAGTAACCCTTTGCTGAGATCCAACAATGAGCAGTTCTTC. Encoded protein: CASSNPLLRSNNEQFF. The full variable domain, its missing parts supplied by reference TRBV19 and TRBJ2-1, is DGGITQSPKYLFRKEGQNVTLSCEQNLNHDAMYWYRQDPGQGLRLIYYSQIVNDFQKGDIAEGYSVSREKKESFPLTVTSAQKNPTAFYLCASSNPLLRSNNEQFFGPGTRLTVL.

This clonotype was detected many times. The rearrangement joins TRBV6-5 to TRBJ2-7, with 10 bases identical to TRBD1. This CDR3 comprises 14 residues. Germline V lookup: CDR1 MNHEY, CDR2 SVGAGI. The J segment lost 7 bases and the V segment lost 5 bases, leaving 8 bases of the junction unmatched. This CDR3 is CASSAPGQGIEQYF. Here the CDR3 DNA reads TGTGCCAGCAGTGCTCCGGGACAGGGGATTGAGCAGTACTTC.

This clonotype was observed many times. The DNA of the CDR3 is TGCAGCGCTACCAGCCAGCGCTACGAGCAGTACTTC. Translation: CSATSQRYEQYF. The chain combines TRBV29-1 with TRBJ2-7, with D hard to call. The V end was cut by 7 bases, the J end by 3 bases, with 13 bases between. Germline V gives CDR1 SQVTM, CDR2 ANQGSEA. The CDR3 spans 12 residues.

The gene calls are TRBV4-2 and TRBJ2-1; possible D gene TRBD1, 5 bases. CDR3 length equals 16 residues. Germline assignment: CDR1 LGHNA and CDR2 YNFKEQ. Trimming took 3 bases from V and 0 from J, leaving 12 bases between them. The CDR3 loop is CASSHADSSSYNEQFF. Written as DNA, the CDR3 is TGTGCCAGCAGCCATGCTGACAGTTCCTCCTACAATGAGCAGTTCTTC.

This clonotype was found many times. V gene TRBV20-1 combines with J gene TRBJ1-6, with a weak D call TRBD1 (6 bases). V lost 6 bases to trimming and J lost 14 bases, with 17 bases between them. The CDR3 sequence is 12 residues long. The germline gives CDR1 DFQATT, CDR2 SNEGSKA (reference sequence). The chain's CDR3 is CSAQPGAGTLHF. CDR3 DNA: TGCAGTGCCCAGCCGGGGGCAGGGACCCTCCACTTT.

Many counts were recorded for this clonotype. The V gene is TRBV27, the J gene TRBJ2-7; 10 positions agree with TRBD1. The CDR3 is 14 amino acids. CDR1 is MNHEY, CDR2 SMNVEV, per germline (reference sequence). Unmatched junction bases numbered 13, after V lost 5 bases and J lost 12 bases. CDR3 nucleotides: TGTGCCAGCAGTCCCGGGACAGGGGTGAGATTTTGGTACTTC. It specifies CASSPGTGVRFWYF.

This clonotype showed up many times. One end of the junction is discordant with germline, which a read error may explain. The chain couples TRBV5-3 to TRBJ2-1, with D unclear. TRBV5-3 is designated an ORF whose function remains uncertain. The CDR3 length is 14 residues. The CDR3 coding sequence is TGTGCCAGCAGCTTGGTGCTTAGTCGGAATGAGCAGTTCTTC. It is translated as CASSLVLSRNEQFF.

In this sample, this clonotype turned up many times. The V gene is TRBV29-1, the J gene TRBJ2-1; TRBD2 aligns across 8 bases. The CDR3 is 15 residues long. J gave up 5 bases and V 5 bases, and 11 bases lay outside the gene matches. Germline assignment: CDR1 SQVTM and CDR2 ANQGSEA. This CDR3 reads CSVRLRGGLDNEQFF. The CDR3 DNA reads TGCAGCGTTAGGCTTCGGGGGGGGTTGGACAATGAGCAGTTCTTC.

Ten or more counts support this clonotype. J is TRBJ1-1 and V is TRBV11-2; D is perhaps TRBD1 (6 bases). V was shortened by 5 bases and J by 10 bases, with 14 bases between the two germline ends. Germline CDR1 is SGHAT and CDR2 is FQNNGV. CDR3 length: 12 amino acids. For the CDR3, the DNA is TGTGCCAGCAGCCGACAGGCAGAGTTAGCTTTCTTT. Translating it yields CASSRQAELAFF. The full variable domain, its missing parts supplied by reference TRBV11-2 and TRBJ1-1, is EAGVAQSPRYKIIEKRQSVAFWCNPISGHATLYWYQQILGQGPKLLIQFQNNGVVDDSQLPKDRFSAERLKGVDSTLKIQPAKLEDSAVYLCASSRQAELAFFGQGTRLTVV.

This clonotype was detected many times. The chain employs TRBV6-8 and TRBJ2-7, with 7 bases fitting TRBD2. The V gene's germline CDR1 is MNHGY and CDR2 SAAAGT. J lost 2 bases, V lost 2 bases, and 6 bases had no gene match. The CDR3 has 15 amino acids. CDR3 sequence (DNA): TGTGCCAGCAGTTACGGGGGGGGGTCTCCCTACGAGCAGTACTTC. This codes for CASSYGGGSPYEQYF.

In this sample, this clonotype turned up many times. This chain links TRBV11-1 with TRBJ2-2; possibly TRBD2 for D (7 bases). V lost 3 bases, J lost 4 bases, and 15 bases lay in between. The CDR3 runs 16 residues. Germline V gene sequence: CDR1 SGHAT, CDR2 FQDESV (reference sequence). This CDR3 is CASSFTRRGATGELFF. The CDR3 nucleotides are TGTGCCAGCAGCTTCACCCGCCGGGGGGCCACCGGGGAGCTGTTTTTT.

This clonotype was recorded many times. This chain links TRBV12-3 or TRBV12-4 with TRBJ2-7; 9 bases match TRBD2. This CDR3 has 15 amino acids. Trimming removed 5 bases from V and 5 bases from J; junction bases left unmatched: 10. The CDR3 DNA reads TGTGCCAGCAGTGGGGGCGCGGGGGGGCTCGACGAGCAGTACTTC. Its protein is CASSGGAGGLDEQYF.

The rearrangement uses TRBV7-8 and TRBJ1-1; the D is unclear. CDR3 length equals 13 residues. Germline CDR1 reads SGHVS; CDR2 reads FQNEAQ. V was shortened by 4 bases and J by 6 bases, with 12 bases between the two germline ends. This CDR3 reads CASSYPYTPEAFF. DNA of the CDR3: TGTGCCAGCAGCTACCCCTATACGCCTGAAGCTTTCTTT. The full variable domain, with the rest looked up from reference TRBV7-8 and TRBJ1-1, is GAGVSQSPRYKVAKRGQDVALRCDPISGHVSLFWYQQALGQGPEFLTYFQNEAQLDKSGLPSDRFFAERPEGSVSTLKIQRTQQEDSAVYLCASSYPYTPEAFFGQGTRLTVV.

This clonotype was observed many times. The rearrangement uses TRBV20-1 and TRBJ2-5; D is unclear. V lost 3 bases, J lost 5 bases, and 16 bases lay in between. The CDR3 covers 14 residues. The germline gives CDR1 DFQATT, CDR2 SNEGSKA (reference sequence). In nucleotides, the CDR3 is TGCAGTGCTAGCTCTCCCACAGCAGTGGAGACCCAGTACTTC. Protein sequence: CSASSPTAVETQYF.

The rearrangement uses TRBV7-9 and TRBJ2-7, with TRBD2 matching over 7 bases. The CDR3 extends over 12 amino acids. Germline CDR1 is SEHNR and CDR2 is FQNEAQ (reference sequence). Losses at the gene ends were 4 bases for V and 8 bases for J; bases not matched to a gene: 5. The CDR3 nucleotides are TGTGCCAGCAGCTCAGGACTAGATCAGCAGTACTTC. Protein product: CASSSGLDQQYF.